Listed here are 3 T cell receptor beta chains from one sample, sequenced in a study of cytomegalovirus exposure and HLA in healthy donors. It was with 60 Vbeta and 13 Jbeta primers that the PCR ran. The assay was immunoSEQ multiplex PCR, and TCRdb's table has in-frame clones only and misses some. This sample's table has 40,000 to 50,000 clones. Sequences were obtained from PBMCs. Every receptor here comes from a woman under 40 in good health and CMV-seronegative.

V is TRBV7-2 and J is TRBJ2-7; D uncertain. The V and J ends lost 3 bases and 4 bases respectively, with 7 bases between them. The CDR3 extends over 12 amino acids. Germline CDR1 SGHTA, CDR2 FQGNSA. CDR3 nucleotide sequence: TGTGCCAGCAGCTTTTGGAGTTACGAGCAGTACTTC. Translating it yields CASSFWSYEQYF.

The rearrangement links TRBV5-1 to TRBJ2-3, with no clear D. Looked up from germline, CDR1 is SGHRS and CDR2 is YFSETQ. The CDR3 length is 15 residues. Trimming cost V 0 bases and J 0 bases, with 8 bases left between them. DNA for the CDR3: TGCGCCAGCAGCTTGGGGTCGGTGAGCACAGATACGCAGTATTTT. Translating it yields CASSLGSVSTDTQYF.

The chain uses TRBV2 and TRBJ1-3; tentative D call: TRBD1 (5 bases). The CDR3 is made up of 14 amino acids. The V end lost 6 bases, the J end lost 2 bases, and 11 bases lay between the germline ends. Looked up from germline, CDR1 is SNHLY and CDR2 is FYNNEI. In nucleotides, the CDR3 is TGTGCCAGCAGGGTGGGGGGAGCTGGAAACACCATATATTTT. It yields the protein CASRVGGAGNTIYF.